This T cell receptor (beta chain) was sequenced for a study of Ad26.COV2.S vaccination and SARS-CoV-2 variants. Study-level information: The COV1001 Ad26.COV2.S trial arm included the donor. Overall study results and limits: From the TCR breadth and depth analyses, total T cell responses may have been underestimated. After vaccination, reports described spike-specific CD8+ and CD4+ T cell responses as showing substantial breadth. Those who received vaccine or placebo ended up with similar non-spike TCR breadth.

Trimming stripped 8 bases from V and 1 base from J, with 10 bases between. The CDR3 is made up of 13 amino acids. CDR1 and CDR2 from the germline V gene are SGHNT and YENEEA. The treatment is: roughly 18 received Ad26.COV2.S at low or high dose, single or two shots; 5 received placebo; per-sample allocation not given. Repertoires come from day 63 after the first vaccine or placebo injection. As to this clone: What it binds is not known.

Libraries were prepared by immunoSEQ multiplex PCR; TCRdb keeps only in-frame clonotypes and omits some of them. The sample records some 250,000 clones, more than 75% being singletons. The chain carries TRBV11-3 and TRBJ2-3, with D maybe TRBD1 (5 bases). Source: peripheral blood, taken in a trial of Ad26.COV2.S vaccine versus placebo. The receptor was derived from a person between 18 and 65 years old who received the Ad26.COV2.S COVID-19 vaccine or a placebo. CDR3 protein: CASSSRGTDTQYF. The CDR3 DNA reads TGTGCCAGCTCCTCCAGGGGCACAGATACGCAGTATTTT.